A selection of T cell receptor beta chains follows, all from one sample in a study of CD8 T cells in ankylosing spondylitis. One entry per CDR3 protein, called by TCRdb with MiXCR from the 5' RACE reads. This sample carries around 440,000 distinct CDR3 sequences, under 20% of them seen once, and the ten largest clones take approximately 1%. Sequencing used blood, either unsorted or a sorted T cell fraction (not recorded which). These receptors were obtained from a male donor with ankylosing spondylitis. CDR3s include the opening cysteine and the closing phenylalanine or tryptophan. The D gene is left open where the match is weak. Size values are once, few and many counts, or a class for expanded clones, and some rows have none.

CDR3 DNA | CDR3 protein | D gene | J gene | V gene | clone size
TGTGCCAGCAGTTCCACAGGGATGGACTGGGGGGCCAACGTCCTGACTTTC | CASSSTGMDWGANVLTF | NA | TRBJ2-6 | TRBV28 | few
TGTGCCAGCAGAGCGGGACAGGGTGATAATCAGCCCCAGCATTTT | CASRAGQGDNQPQHF | TRBD1 | TRBJ1-5 | TRBV6-2/TRBV6-3 | NA
TGTGCCAGCAGCCGCACTAGCGGGGTCGGTTGGGAGACCCAGTACTTC | CASSRTSGVGWETQYF | TRBD2 | TRBJ2-5 | TRBV7-2 | NA
TGCAGTGCTAAGACTAGCGGGGGGAGCTCCTACAATGAGCAGTTCTTC | CSAKTSGGSSYNEQFF | TRBD2 | TRBJ2-1 | TRBV20-1 | NA
TGTGCCAGCAGCAGGGGACAGGGGTTGGGCAATGAGCAGTTCTTC | CASSRGQGLGNEQFF | TRBD1 | TRBJ2-1 | TRBV5-8 | NA
TGTGCCAGCAGCTGGGGGACGGACACCGGGGAGCTGTTTTTT | CASSWGTDTGELFF | NA | TRBJ2-2 | TRBV7-9 | many
TGTGCCAGCAGCCCTCAACAGGGTGAGGGCTACACCTTC | CASSPQQGEGYTF | NA | TRBJ1-2 | TRBV3-1 | NA
TGCAGCGTTGGTCGGGAGAGCACAGATACGCAGTATTTT | CSVGRESTDTQYF | NA | TRBJ2-3 | TRBV29-1 | NA
TGTGCCAGCACCCGGGGGGGACTAGCGGATAGATACGAGCAGTACTTC | CASTRGGLADRYEQYF | TRBD2 | TRBJ2-7 | TRBV6-1 | NA
TGTGCCAGCAGGAGCTTGGGCTATGAATGGGACAGGGGGCTTTCCACCCCCACTGATGAAGCTTTCTTT | CASRSLGYEWDRGLSTPTDEAFF | TRBD1 | TRBJ1-1 | TRBV7-4 | NA
TGTGCCAGCAGCCCTCACAGAAAACCCTCCTACGAGCAGTACTTC | CASSPHRKPSYEQYF | NA | TRBJ2-7 | TRBV7-9 | NA
TGTGCCAGCAACCGGACAGTAGAGGCGAACACTGAAGCTTTCTTT | CASNRTVEANTEAFF | NA | TRBJ1-1 | TRBV6-7 | NA
TGTGCCAGCAGTTTTGCCGGGAGGGAGACCCAGTACTTC | CASSFAGRETQYF | TRBD2 | TRBJ2-5 | TRBV28 | few
TGCAGCGTTCGGGGACAGGGGGTCGGTACAGATACGCAGTATTTT | CSVRGQGVGTDTQYF | TRBD1 | TRBJ2-3 | TRBV29-1 | NA
TGCGCCAGCAGCTTTCAATTTGGGGGCGACTCCCAAGAGACCCAGTACTTC | CASSFQFGGDSQETQYF | NA | TRBJ2-5 | TRBV5-1 | NA
TGCGCCAGCAGCCCGGGACAGGGGGCCTACAATGAGCAGTTCTTC | CASSPGQGAYNEQFF | TRBD1 | TRBJ2-1 | TRBV5-1 | few
TGTGCCAGCAGCTCTCGTCTCCTGACACCGAACACTGAAGCTTTCTTT | CASSSRLLTPNTEAFF | NA | TRBJ1-1 | TRBV7-2 | many
TGTGCCAGCAGCGTAGCTGCCACGGGAAGAGGGGCTGGAAACACCATATATTTT | CASSVAATGRGAGNTIYF | NA | TRBJ1-3 | TRBV9 | few
TGTGCCAGCAGACCCGGGCGCCTCTCTGGAAACACCATATATTTT | CASRPGRLSGNTIYF | NA | TRBJ1-3 | TRBV28 | few
TGTGCCAGCAGCCCCCACACAGGAGACACTGAAGCTTTCTTT | CASSPHTGDTEAFF | NA | TRBJ1-1 | TRBV3-1 | many
TGTGCCAGCAGCCAGGAGGGGACGGTAGCCTCCTACGAGCAGTACTTC | CASSQEGTVASYEQYF | NA | TRBJ2-7 | TRBV14 | NA
TGTGCCAGCAGTTTTGCGAATGAGCAGTTCTTC | CASSFANEQFF | NA | TRBJ2-1 | TRBV28 | many
TGTGCCATCAGTGAGACAGGGGTTGCCTATGGCTACACCTTC | CAISETGVAYGYTF | TRBD1 | TRBJ1-2 | TRBV10-3 | many
TGTGCCATCAGTGCCGCCGCGGACAATGAGCAGTTCTTC | CAISAAADNEQFF | NA | TRBJ2-1 | TRBV10-3 | few
TGTGCCAGCAGCCCGACTAGGATGGGTGAGCAGTTCTTC | CASSPTRMGEQFF | NA | TRBJ2-1 | TRBV9 | few
TGTGCCAGCAGCTCAACAGGGGGAGCTAACACCGGGGAGCTGTTTTTT | CASSSTGGANTGELFF | TRBD1 | TRBJ2-2 | TRBV5-6 | many
TGCAGTGCTAGTGACCGCATAGGAGGGAGGGAGTTACCCCTCCACTTT | CSASDRIGGRELPLHF | NA | TRBJ1-6 | TRBV20-1 | few
TGTGCCAGCACCACGCGGGGAGGGCCGATCAATGAGCAGTTCTTC | CASTTRGGPINEQFF | TRBD2 | TRBJ2-1 | TRBV27 | few
TGTGCCAGCAGCTTAAGCCAGACAGGTTACACCGGGGAGCTGTTTTTT | CASSLSQTGYTGELFF | NA | TRBJ2-2 | TRBV7-3 | few
TGTGCCAGCAGCCCAGGACAGTTAACTAACTATGGCTACACCTTC | CASSPGQLTNYGYTF | NA | TRBJ1-2 | TRBV3-1 | NA
TGTGCCAGCAGTGCTTGGCCCCCCACTAGCGGGGGATTCGAGCAGTACTTC | CASSAWPPTSGGFEQYF | TRBD2 | TRBJ2-7 | TRBV6-1 | NA
TGTGCCAGCAGTGAGACAGGGAATATCGGAGATACGCAGTATTTT | CASSETGNIGDTQYF | TRBD1 | TRBJ2-3 | TRBV2 | NA
TGTGCCAGCAGCCAAGAGTCGTGGGGCAGGGAAAAACTGTTTTTT | CASSQESWGREKLFF | NA | TRBJ1-4 | TRBV4-2 | few
TGCAGTACTGGCCCGGCGGGCGGGTCTTCCTCCTACGAGCAGTACTTC | CSTGPAGGSSSYEQYF | NA | TRBJ2-7 | TRBV20-1 | few
TGTGCCAGCAGCTTAGACGGGGACCGGCCTGGCTACACCTTC | CASSLDGDRPGYTF | NA | TRBJ1-2 | TRBV7-9 | NA
TGTGCCAGCAGCGTAGGCGCAGGCATGAACACTGAAGCTTTCTTT | CASSVGAGMNTEAFF | NA | TRBJ1-1 | TRBV9 | NA
TGTGCCACCAGCAATTCGCGACAAAAGAACACAGATACGCAGTATTTT | CATSNSRQKNTDTQYF | NA | TRBJ2-3 | TRBV15 | NA
TGTGCCAGCAGTTACTCGAGATATGGCAATCAGCCCCAGCATTTT | CASSYSRYGNQPQHF | NA | TRBJ1-5 | TRBV6-5 | NA
TGCGCCAGCAGCGGAAAGAAGGGAGGGCTATCGGACAATGAGCAGTTCTTC | CASSGKKGGLSDNEQFF | TRBD2 | TRBJ2-1 | TRBV5-1 | few
TGTGCCAGCAGTTACTCCACAGGGATCGGGGAGCTGTTTTTT | CASSYSTGIGELFF | NA | TRBJ2-2 | TRBV6-5 | few
TGTGCCACCAGCACTAGACAGGGGGCTCGGGAGCAGTACTTC | CATSTRQGAREQYF | TRBD1 | TRBJ2-7 | TRBV15 | NA
TGCGCCAGCAGCTTGACACAGGGGCTGAACACTGAAGCTTTCTTT | CASSLTQGLNTEAFF | TRBD1 | TRBJ1-1 | TRBV5-1 | few
TGTGCCAGCCAGCCGACTGAATCGAACACCGGGGAGCTGTTTTTT | CASQPTESNTGELFF | NA | TRBJ2-2 | TRBV9 | NA
TGTGCCATCAGTAGAGCGACCACTGAAGCTTTCTTT | CAISRATTEAFF | NA | TRBJ1-1 | TRBV10-3 | NA
TGCGCCAGCAGCCAAAACCGGCGGAGAACAACTAATGAAAAACTGTTTTTT | CASSQNRRRTTNEKLFF | NA | TRBJ1-4 | TRBV5-1 | few
TGCGCCAGCAGCTTGTCCAGGGGCCCTCTAGCGGGATTAAACAATGAGCAGTTCTTC | CASSLSRGPLAGLNNEQFF | TRBD2 | TRBJ2-1 | TRBV5-1 | NA
TGTGCCAGCTCATCCAACCGGGACTACAATGAGCAGTTCTTC | CASSSNRDYNEQFF | NA | TRBJ2-1 | TRBV18 | NA
TGTGCCAGCAGTTACTCGAGAGTGTCGGGCACTGAAGCTTTCTTT | CASSYSRVSGTEAFF | NA | TRBJ1-1 | TRBV6-5 | many
TGCGCCAGCAGCTCAAACGGACAGATGAACACTGAAGCTTTCTTT | CASSSNGQMNTEAFF | NA | TRBJ1-1 | TRBV5-1 | few
TGCAGTGGAGAACAGGGTGGGGAGACCCAGTACTTC | CSGEQGGETQYF | NA | TRBJ2-5 | TRBV20-1 | NA
TGTGCCAGCAGTTACTCGAAGAGGGCCTCTGGAAACACCATATATTTT | CASSYSKRASGNTIYF | NA | TRBJ1-3 | TRBV6-5 | NA
TGTGCCAGCATCGAAGGGGGGCGCAGGGTAAGGAATGAGCAGTTCTTC | CASIEGGRRVRNEQFF | NA | TRBJ2-1 | TRBV2 | NA
TGTGCCAGCAAGGAACGGGCCACAGATACGCAGTATTTT | CASKERATDTQYF | NA | TRBJ2-3 | TRBV2 | few
TGCAGCGTCTTCCGGCCCGGGGTTGCCACTGAAGCTTTCTTT | CSVFRPGVATEAFF | NA | TRBJ1-1 | TRBV29-1 | few
TGTGCCTGGACTATGACTAGCGGGAGCTACGAGCAGTACTTC | CAWTMTSGSYEQYF | TRBD2 | TRBJ2-7 | TRBV30 | NA
TGTGCCAGCAGTCCGCAGGGGCCCCAGGGCGAGCAGTACTTC | CASSPQGPQGEQYF | NA | TRBJ2-7 | TRBV6-1 | NA
TGTGCCAGCAGTCTGCAGGGGGCGGTGAGTACTGAAGCTTTCTTT | CASSLQGAVSTEAFF | TRBD1 | TRBJ1-1 | TRBV27 | many
TGCGCCAGCAGCCAGCCTGGGGCCCCCAACAATGAGCAGTTCTTC | CASSQPGAPNNEQFF | NA | TRBJ2-1 | TRBV4-1 | few
TGCAGTGCGATAGACATTACTAACTATGGCTACACCTTC | CSAIDITNYGYTF | NA | TRBJ1-2 | TRBV20-1 | few